One and the same sample provided the 4 T cell receptor beta chains below, sequenced in a study of T cell repertoires in cytomegalovirus infection. TCRdb re-called the reads with MiXCR, one entry per CDR3 protein. The sample carries fewer than 200,000 distinct CDR3 sequences, about a fifth recorded once. Which antigens these TCRs recognize remains unknown. Sequencing was performed on CD8+ T cells from cultured PBMCs, taken from culture after CMV antigen stimulation. The receptors were gathered from a human donor in good health (CMV status not recorded). Some clones in this sample may be carry-over from other donors' samples.

This rearrangement joins TRBV11-1 to TRBJ2-3, with 7 bases aligning to TRBD1. This CDR3 is built from 13 residues. Germline V gene sequence: CDR1 SGHAT, CDR2 FQDESV (reference sequence). The trim removed 4 bases at V and 12 bases at J, leaving 10 bases unmatched. CDR3 DNA: TGTGCCAGCAGCTCGACGTACAGGGGCCCACAGTATTTT. This gives the protein CASSSTYRGPQYF.

The genes are TRBV28 and TRBJ1-5; D unresolved. Trimming stripped 4 bases from V and 2 bases from J, with 12 bases between. Germline CDR1 and CDR2: MDHEN and SYDVKM. CDR3 size: 15 residues. As DNA, the CDR3 is TGTGCCAGCAGTTGGCCCTCGGAAGGCAATCAGCCCCAGCATTTT. This translates into CASSWPSEGNQPQHF.

The chain is built from TRBV4-1 and TRBJ2-1; the match to TRBD2 covers 7 bases. CDR3 size: 16 residues. Germline loops: CDR1 MGHRA, CDR2 YSYEKL. Trimming took 2 bases from V and 8 from J; bases not matched to a gene: 12. CDR3 sequence reads: CASSQQRGGNADEQFF. CDR3 coding DNA: TGCGCCAGCAGCCAACAACGGGGAGGGAATGCCGATGAGCAGTTCTTC.

The CDR3 loop reads CASSYRASGVDEQFF. The CDR3 bases are TGTGCCAGCAGTTACAGGGCTAGCGGGGTCGATGAGCAGTTCTTC. The chain couples TRBV6-2 or TRBV6-3 to TRBJ2-1; 9 bases agree with TRBD2. Unmatched junction bases numbered 7, after V lost 2 bases and J lost 8 bases. Germline values: CDR1 MNHEY, CDR2 SVGEGT. The CDR3 consists of 15 residues.